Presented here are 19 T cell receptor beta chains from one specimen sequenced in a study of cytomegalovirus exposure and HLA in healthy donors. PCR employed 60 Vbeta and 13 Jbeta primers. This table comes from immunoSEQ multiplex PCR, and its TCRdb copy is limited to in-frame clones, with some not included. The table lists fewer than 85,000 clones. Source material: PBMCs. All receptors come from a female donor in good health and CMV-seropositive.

This CDR3 reads CASSLGTGGSTGELFF. The CDR3 bases are TGTGCCAGCAGCTTAGGGACAGGGGGTAGCACCGGGGAGCTGTTTTTT. V gene TRBV11-2 combines with J gene TRBJ2-2; TRBD1 aligns across 10 bases. The CDR3 loop spans 16 amino acids. Losses at the gene ends were 1 base for V and 4 bases for J; bases not matched to a gene: 3. Germline assignment: CDR1 SGHAT and CDR2 FQNNGV. Looking up the rest from reference TRBV11-2 and TRBJ2-2 gives the full variable domain: EAGVAQSPRYKIIEKRQSVAFWCNPISGHATLYWYQQILGQGPKLLIQFQNNGVVDDSQLPKDRFSAERLKGVDSTLKIQPAKLEDSAVYLCASSLGTGGSTGELFFGEGSRLTVL.

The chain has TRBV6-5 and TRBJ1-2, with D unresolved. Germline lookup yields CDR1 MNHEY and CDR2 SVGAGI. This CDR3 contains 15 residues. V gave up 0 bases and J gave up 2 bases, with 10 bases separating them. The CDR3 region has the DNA TGTGCCAGCAGTTACTCGGAGGGAGCCAACTATGGCTACACCTTC. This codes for CASSYSEGANYGYTF.

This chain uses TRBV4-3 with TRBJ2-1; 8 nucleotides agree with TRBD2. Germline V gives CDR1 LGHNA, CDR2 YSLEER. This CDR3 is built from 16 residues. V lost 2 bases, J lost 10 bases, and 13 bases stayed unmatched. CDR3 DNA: TGCGCCAGCAGCCAATCACCGGGACTAGTCTCAGAGGAGCAGTTCTTC. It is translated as CASSQSPGLVSEEQFF.

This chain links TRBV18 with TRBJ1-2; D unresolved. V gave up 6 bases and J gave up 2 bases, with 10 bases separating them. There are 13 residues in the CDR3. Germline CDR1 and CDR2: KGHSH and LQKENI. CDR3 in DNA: TGTGCCAGCTCCATGCCAGAAAACTATGGCTACACCTTC. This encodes CASSMPENYGYTF.

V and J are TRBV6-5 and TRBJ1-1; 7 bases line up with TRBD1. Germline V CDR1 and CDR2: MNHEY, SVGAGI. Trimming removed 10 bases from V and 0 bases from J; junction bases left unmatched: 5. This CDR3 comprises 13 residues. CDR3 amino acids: CAIRDRMNTEAFF. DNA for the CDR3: TGTGCCATCCGGGACAGAATGAACACTGAAGCTTTCTTT.

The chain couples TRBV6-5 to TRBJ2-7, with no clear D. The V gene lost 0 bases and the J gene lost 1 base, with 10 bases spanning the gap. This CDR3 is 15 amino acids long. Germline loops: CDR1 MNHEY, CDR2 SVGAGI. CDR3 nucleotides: TGTGCCAGCAGTTACTCGAGTGCGAAATCCTACGAGCAGTACTTC. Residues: CASSYSSAKSYEQYF.

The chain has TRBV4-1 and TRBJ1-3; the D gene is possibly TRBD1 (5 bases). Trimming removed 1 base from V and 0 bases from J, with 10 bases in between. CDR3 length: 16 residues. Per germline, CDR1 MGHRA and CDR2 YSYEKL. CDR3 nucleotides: TGCGCCAGCAGCCAAGGAAGGGGAAGCTCTGGAAACACCATATATTTT. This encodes CASSQGRGSSGNTIYF.

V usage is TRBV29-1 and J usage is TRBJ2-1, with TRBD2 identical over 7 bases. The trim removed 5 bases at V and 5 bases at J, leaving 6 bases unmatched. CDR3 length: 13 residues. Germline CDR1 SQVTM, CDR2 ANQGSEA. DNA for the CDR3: TGCAGCGTTCTCCCTAGCGGTAACAATGAGCAGTTCTTC. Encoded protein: CSVLPSGNNEQFF.

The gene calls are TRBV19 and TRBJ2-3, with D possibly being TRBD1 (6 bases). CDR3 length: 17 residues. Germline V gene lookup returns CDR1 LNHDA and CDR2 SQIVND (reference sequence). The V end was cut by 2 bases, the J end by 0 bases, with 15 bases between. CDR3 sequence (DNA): TGTGCCAGTAGTATAAGTCCCGGGACAACCAGCACAGATACGCAGTATTTT. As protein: CASSISPGTTSTDTQYF.

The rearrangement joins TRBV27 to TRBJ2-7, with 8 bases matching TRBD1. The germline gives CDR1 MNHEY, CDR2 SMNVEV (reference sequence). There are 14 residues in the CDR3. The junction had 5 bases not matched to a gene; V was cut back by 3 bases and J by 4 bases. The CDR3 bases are TGTGCCAGCAGTTTTTCGGGACAGGTTTACGAGCAGTACTTC. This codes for CASSFSGQVYEQYF.

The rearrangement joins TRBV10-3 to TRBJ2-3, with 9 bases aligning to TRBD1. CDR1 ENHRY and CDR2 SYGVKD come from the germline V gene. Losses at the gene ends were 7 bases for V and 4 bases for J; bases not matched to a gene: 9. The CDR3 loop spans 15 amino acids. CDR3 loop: CAIKPGQGGSDTQYF. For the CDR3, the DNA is TGTGCCATCAAACCGGGACAGGGAGGTTCAGATACGCAGTATTTT.

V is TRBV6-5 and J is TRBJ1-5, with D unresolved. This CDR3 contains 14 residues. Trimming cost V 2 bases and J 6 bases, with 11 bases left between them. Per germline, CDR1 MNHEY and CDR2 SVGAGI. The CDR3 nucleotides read TGTGCCAGCAGTTACACAGCAGGAAGTCAGCCCCAGCATTTT. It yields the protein CASSYTAGSQPQHF.

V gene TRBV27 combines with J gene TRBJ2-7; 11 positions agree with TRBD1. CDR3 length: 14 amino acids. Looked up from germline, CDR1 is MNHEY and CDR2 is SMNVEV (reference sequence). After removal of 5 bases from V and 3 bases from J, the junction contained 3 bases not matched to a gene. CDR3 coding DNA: TGTGCCAGCAGTATCGGGACAGGGGGCTACGAGCAGTACTTC. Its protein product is CASSIGTGGYEQYF.

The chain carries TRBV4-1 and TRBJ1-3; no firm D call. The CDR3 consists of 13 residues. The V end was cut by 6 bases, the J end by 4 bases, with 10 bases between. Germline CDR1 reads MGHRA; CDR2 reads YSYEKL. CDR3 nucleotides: TGCGCCAGCAGGGTTCCGGGAGGAAACACCATATATTTT. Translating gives CASRVPGGNTIYF.

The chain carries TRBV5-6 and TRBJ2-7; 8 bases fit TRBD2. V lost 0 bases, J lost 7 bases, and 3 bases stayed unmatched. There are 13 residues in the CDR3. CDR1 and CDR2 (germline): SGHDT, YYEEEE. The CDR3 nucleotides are TGTGCCAGCAGCTTGGCGGGACTAGGAGAGCAGTACTTC. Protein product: CASSLAGLGEQYF.

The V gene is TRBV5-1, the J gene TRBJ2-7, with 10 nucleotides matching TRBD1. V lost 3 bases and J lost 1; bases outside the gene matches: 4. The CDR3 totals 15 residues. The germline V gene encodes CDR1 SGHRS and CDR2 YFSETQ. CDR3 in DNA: TGCGCCAGCAGCTGGACAGGGGGGACTTCCTACGAGCAGTACTTC. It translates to CASSWTGGTSYEQYF.

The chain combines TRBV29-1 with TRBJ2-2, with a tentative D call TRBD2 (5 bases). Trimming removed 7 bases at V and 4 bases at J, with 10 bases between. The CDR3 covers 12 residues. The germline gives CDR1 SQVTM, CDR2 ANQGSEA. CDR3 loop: CSERGSTGELFF. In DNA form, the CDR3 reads TGCAGCGAGCGTGGGAGCACCGGGGAGCTGTTTTTT.

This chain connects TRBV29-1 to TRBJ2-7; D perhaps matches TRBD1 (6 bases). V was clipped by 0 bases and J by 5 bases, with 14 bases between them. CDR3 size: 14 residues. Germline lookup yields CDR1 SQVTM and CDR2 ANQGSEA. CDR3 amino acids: CSVEDGQGTDEQYF. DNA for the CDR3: TGCAGCGTTGAAGATGGGCAGGGGACGGACGAGCAGTACTTC.

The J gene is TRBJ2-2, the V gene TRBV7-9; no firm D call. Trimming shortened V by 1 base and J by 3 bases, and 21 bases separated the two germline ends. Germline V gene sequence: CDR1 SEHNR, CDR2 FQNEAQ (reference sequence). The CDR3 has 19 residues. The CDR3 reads CASSLGKARLTLYTGELFF. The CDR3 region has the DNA TGTGCCAGCAGCTTAGGAAAGGCTAGATTAACGTTATACACCGGGGAGCTGTTTTTT.